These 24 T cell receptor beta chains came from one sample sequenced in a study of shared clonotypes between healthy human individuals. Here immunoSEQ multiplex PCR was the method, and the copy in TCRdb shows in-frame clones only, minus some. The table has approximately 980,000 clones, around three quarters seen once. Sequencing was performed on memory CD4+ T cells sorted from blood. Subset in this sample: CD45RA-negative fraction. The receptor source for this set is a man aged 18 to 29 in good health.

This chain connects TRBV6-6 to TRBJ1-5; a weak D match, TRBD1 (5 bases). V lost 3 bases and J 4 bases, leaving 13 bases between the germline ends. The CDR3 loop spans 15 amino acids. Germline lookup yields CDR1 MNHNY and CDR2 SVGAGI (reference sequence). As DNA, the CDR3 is TGTGCCAGCAGTTATCGGAGGGAGGGGAATCAGCCCCAGCATTTT. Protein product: CASSYRREGNQPQHF.

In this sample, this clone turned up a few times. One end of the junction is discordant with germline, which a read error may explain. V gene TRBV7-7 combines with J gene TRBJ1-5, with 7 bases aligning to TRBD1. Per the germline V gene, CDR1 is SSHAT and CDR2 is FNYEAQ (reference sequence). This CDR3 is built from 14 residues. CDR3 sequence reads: CASSSQGYGQPQHF. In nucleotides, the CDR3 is TGTGCTAGCAGCTCACAGGGGTACGGTCAGCCCCAGCATTTT.

In DNA, the CDR3 is TGTGCCAGCAGCTTAGGGGTGGGACCATCAGGAACCTTC. Translated: CASSLGVGPSGTF. The chain has TRBV11-2 and TRBJ1-2; D may be TRBD1 (5 bases). Germline lookup yields CDR1 SGHAT and CDR2 FQNNGV. Trimming took 1 base from V and 14 from J, leaving 17 bases between them. The CDR3 covers 13 residues.

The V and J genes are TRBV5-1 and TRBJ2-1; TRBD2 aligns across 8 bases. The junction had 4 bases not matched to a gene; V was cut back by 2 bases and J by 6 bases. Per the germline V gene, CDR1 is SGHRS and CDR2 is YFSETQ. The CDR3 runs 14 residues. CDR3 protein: CASSFSGVANEQFF. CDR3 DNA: TGCGCCAGCAGCTTTAGCGGGGTGGCCAATGAGCAGTTCTTC.

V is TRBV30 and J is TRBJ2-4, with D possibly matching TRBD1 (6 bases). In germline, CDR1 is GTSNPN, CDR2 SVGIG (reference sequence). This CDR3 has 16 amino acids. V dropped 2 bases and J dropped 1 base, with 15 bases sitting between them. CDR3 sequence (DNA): TGTGCCTGGAGTTCTCCAGGGGTTGTGGCCAAAAACATTCAGTACTTC. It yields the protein CAWSSPGVVAKNIQYF.

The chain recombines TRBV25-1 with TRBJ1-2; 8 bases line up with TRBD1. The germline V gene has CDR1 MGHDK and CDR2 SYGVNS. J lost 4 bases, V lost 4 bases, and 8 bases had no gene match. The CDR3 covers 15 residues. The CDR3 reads CASSGITGGSYGYTF. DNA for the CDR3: TGTGCCAGCAGTGGTATTACAGGGGGTAGCTATGGCTACACCTTC.

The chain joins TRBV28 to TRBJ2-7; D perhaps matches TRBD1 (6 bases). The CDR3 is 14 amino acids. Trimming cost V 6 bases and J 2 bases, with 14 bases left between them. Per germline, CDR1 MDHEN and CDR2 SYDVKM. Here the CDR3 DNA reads TGTGCCAGCAGCCCGGGACACATGACCTACGAGCAGTACTTC. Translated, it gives CASSPGHMTYEQYF.

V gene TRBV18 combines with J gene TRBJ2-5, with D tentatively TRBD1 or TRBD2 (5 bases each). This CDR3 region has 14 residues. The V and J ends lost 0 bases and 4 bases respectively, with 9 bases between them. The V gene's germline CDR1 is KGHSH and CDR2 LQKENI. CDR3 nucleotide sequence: TGTGCCAGCTCACCACCGATTGGGGGAGAGACCCAGTACTTC. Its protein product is CASSPPIGGETQYF.

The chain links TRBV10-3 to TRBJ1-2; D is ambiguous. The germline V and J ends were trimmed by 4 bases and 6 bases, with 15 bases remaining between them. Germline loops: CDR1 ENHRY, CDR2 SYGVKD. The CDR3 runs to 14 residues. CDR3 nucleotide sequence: TGTGCCATCAGTGGTAGAGACGGGCCTGATGGCTACACCTTC. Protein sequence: CAISGRDGPDGYTF.

The CDR3 sequence is CATRSEPLVAFF. DNA for the CDR3: TGTGCCACCCGGAGTGAGCCCCTGGTCGCTTTCTTT. The chain employs TRBV28 and TRBJ1-1, with D hard to call. CDR1 and CDR2 from the germline V gene are MDHEN and SYDVKM. The CDR3 extends over 12 amino acids. V lost 10 bases, J lost 11 bases, and 20 bases lay in between.

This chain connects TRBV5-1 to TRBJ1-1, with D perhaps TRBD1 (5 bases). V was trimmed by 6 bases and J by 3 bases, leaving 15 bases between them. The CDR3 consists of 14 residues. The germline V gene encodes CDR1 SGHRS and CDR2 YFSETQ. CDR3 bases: TGCGCCAGCATGCGCGGGGGAGGGGACACTGAAGCTTTCTTT. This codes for CASMRGGGDTEAFF. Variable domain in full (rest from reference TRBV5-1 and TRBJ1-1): KAGVTQTPRYLIKTRGQQVTLSCSPISGHRSVSWYQQTPGQGLQFLFEYFSETQRNKGNFPGRFSGRQFSNSRSEMNVSTLELGDSALYLCASMRGGGDTEAFFGQGTRLTVV.

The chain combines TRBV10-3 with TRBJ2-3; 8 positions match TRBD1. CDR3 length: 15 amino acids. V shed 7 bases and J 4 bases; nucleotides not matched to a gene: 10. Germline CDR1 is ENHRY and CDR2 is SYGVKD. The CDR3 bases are TGTGCCATCAATGCCGGGACAGGCCCCGCAGATACGCAGTATTTT. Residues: CAINAGTGPADTQYF.

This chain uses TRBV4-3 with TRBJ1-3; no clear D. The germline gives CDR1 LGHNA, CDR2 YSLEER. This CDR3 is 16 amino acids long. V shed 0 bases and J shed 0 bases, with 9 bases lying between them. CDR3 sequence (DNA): TGCGCCAGCAGCCAAGATAGAACCTTCTCTGGAAACACCATATATTTT. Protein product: CASSQDRTFSGNTIYF.

This CDR3 is CASRTSGGPDTQYF. DNA of the CDR3: TGCGCCAGCAGGACTAGCGGGGGCCCAGATACGCAGTATTTT. The rearrangement uses TRBV10-2 and TRBJ2-3, with TRBD2 matching over 12 bases. CDR1 and CDR2 (germline): WSHSY, SAAADI. V lost 6 bases and J lost 4; bases outside the gene matches: 2. The CDR3 contains 14 residues.

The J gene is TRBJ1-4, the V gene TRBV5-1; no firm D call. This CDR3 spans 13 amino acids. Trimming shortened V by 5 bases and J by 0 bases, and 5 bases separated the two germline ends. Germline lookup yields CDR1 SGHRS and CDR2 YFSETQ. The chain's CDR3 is CASRASTNEKLFF. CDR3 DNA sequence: TGCGCCAGCAGGGCCTCAACTAATGAAAAACTGTTTTTT.

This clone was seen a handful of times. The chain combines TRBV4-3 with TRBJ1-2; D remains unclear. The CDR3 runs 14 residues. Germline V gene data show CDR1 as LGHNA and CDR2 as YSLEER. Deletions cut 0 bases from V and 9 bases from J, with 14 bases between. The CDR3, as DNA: TGCGCCAGCAGCCAAGATCTGTCGAGCGGTCGCTACACCTTC. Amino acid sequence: CASSQDLSSGRYTF.

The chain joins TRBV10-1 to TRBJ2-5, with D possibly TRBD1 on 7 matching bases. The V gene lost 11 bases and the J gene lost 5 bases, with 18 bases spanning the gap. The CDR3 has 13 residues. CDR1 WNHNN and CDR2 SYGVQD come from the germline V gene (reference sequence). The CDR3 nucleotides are TGCGCCTCCCAAAGGACAGGAGGGGAGACCCAGTACTTC. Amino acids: CASQRTGGETQYF.

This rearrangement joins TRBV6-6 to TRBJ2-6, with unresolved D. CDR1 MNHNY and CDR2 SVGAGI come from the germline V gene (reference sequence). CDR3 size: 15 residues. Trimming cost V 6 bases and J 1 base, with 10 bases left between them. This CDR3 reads CASSRKSSGANVLTF. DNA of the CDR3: TGTGCCAGCAGCCGGAAATCTTCTGGGGCCAACGTCCTGACTTTC.

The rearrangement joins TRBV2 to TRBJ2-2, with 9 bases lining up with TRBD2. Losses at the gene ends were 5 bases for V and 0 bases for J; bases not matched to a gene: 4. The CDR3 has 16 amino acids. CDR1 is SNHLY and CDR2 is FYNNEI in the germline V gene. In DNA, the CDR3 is TGTGCCAGCAGTTGGGCGGGAGGGCCGAACACCGGGGAGCTGTTTTTT. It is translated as CASSWAGGPNTGELFF.

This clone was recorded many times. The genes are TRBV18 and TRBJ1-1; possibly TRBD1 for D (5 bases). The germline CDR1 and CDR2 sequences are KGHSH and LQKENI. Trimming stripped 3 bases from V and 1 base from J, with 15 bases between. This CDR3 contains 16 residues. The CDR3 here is CASSPMVGARNTEAFF. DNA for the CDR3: TGTGCCAGCTCACCTATGGTAGGGGCGAGGAACACTGAAGCTTTCTTT.

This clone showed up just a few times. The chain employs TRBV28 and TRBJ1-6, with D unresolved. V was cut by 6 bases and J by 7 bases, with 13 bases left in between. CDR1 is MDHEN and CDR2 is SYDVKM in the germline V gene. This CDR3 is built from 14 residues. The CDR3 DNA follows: TGTGCCAGCAGCCCAGCCGGGCCCAATTCACCCCTCCACTTT. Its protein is CASSPAGPNSPLHF.

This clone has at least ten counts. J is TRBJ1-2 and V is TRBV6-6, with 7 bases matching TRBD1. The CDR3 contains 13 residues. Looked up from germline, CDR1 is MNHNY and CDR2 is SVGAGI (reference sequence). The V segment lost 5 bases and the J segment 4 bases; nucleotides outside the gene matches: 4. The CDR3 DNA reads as TGTGCCAGCAGTCGGGACAGCTCCTATGGCTACACCTTC. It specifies CASSRDSSYGYTF.

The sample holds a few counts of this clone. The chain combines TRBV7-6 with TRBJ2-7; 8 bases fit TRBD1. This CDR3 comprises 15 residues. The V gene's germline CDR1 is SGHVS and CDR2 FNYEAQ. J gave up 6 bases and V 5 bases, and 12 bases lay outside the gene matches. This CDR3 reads CASSPTSGGVGEQYF. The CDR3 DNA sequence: TGTGCCAGCAGCCCAACTTCAGGGGGCGTCGGCGAGCAGTACTTC. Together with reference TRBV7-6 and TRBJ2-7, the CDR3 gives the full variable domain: GAGVSQSPRYKVTKRGQDVALRCDPISGHVSLYWYRQALGQGPEFLTYFNYEAQQDKSGLPNDRFSAERPEGSISTLTIQRTEQRDSAMYRCASSPTSGGVGEQYFGPGTRLTVT.

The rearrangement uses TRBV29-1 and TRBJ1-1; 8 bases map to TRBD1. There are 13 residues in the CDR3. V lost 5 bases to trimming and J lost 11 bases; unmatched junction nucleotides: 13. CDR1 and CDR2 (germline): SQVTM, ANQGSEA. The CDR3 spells CSVTAPGGAYAFF. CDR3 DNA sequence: TGCAGCGTTACCGCTCCAGGGGGCGCGTATGCTTTCTTT.